The entry below describes one T cell receptor beta chain. Its specific antigen is unknown. The record has no base qualities; no much larger clone is one base away. The source of the sample is a study of beta chain features in type 1 diabetes (dated by TCRdb to the late 2010s). Broadly, across the study: Mean age, gender distribution, total cell number and subset yield were not different between patients and healthy donors. Across all samples, 90 million to 130 million sorted cells were examined, and cell number per subset correlated strongly with RNA yield. The study compared the TCRB repertoires of sorted circulating CD4+ T cell subsets in recently diagnosed type 1 diabetes patients with those in matched healthy donors. Regulatory and stem cell-like memory subsets were isolated from only 8 patients and about eight healthy donors, whereas naive and central memory subsets came from all 30 or so donors.

Paper-wide results and their limitations: HLA sub-analyses involved small numbers of individuals, so any influence of HLA type on TCRB rearrangement remained unresolved. Because cDNA was sequenced instead of genomic DNA, activated cells with high expression could be over-represented, although the groups did not differ in activation or CD3 levels. PCR might favor shorter templates, but patient and control samples were amplified and corrected together, so any skew would affect both groups equally. At VDJ recombination sites, type 1 diabetes patients had fewer insertions and more deleted nucleotides, which implies abnormalities in thymic rearrangement. A moderate but significant shortening of TCRB CDR3 length was observed in type 1 diabetes patients in all four CD4+ subsets. The naive, central memory and regulatory TCRB repertoires appeared to resemble one another more closely among patients than among healthy donors.

From its cysteine to its phenylalanine, the CDR3 spans 14 amino acids. The sequence is cut down to CDR3 DNA, 42 bases in frame from base 1. CDR1 and CDR2 are read off the germline V gene as MDHEN and SYDVKM. The germline V and J ends show losses of 8 bases and 5 bases respectively, and no gene match explains 9 bases of the junction. The entire isolated RNA was reverse transcribed using the High Capacity cDNA Reverse Transcription Kit, and thus expressed TCRB transcripts were sequenced. Deep immunoSEQ sequencing was applied to naive, central memory and regulatory T cell samples, giving an average of about 3.8 million total reads per sample. After sorted cells were lysed in RLT buffer, RNA was extracted with DNase-treated RNeasy Micro or Mini kits, with the choice depending on cell number. To prevent cross-contamination, every cell subset was processed on its own, while patient and healthy donor samples were processed together. TCRB sequences were amplified from cDNA with the immunoSEQ multiplex PCR, producing 87-bp fragments spanning the CDR3 region. Sequencing of the amplicons was done on the Illumina HiSeq platform. The paper's data handling went like this. Synthetic template baselines were used to correct PCR bias computationally, reads within Hamming distance 2 were collapsed, and singletons that could not be merged were discarded. Reads were aligned to IMGT to assign V, D and J genes, CDR3 length, and insertions or deletions at six rearrangement sites. Within each subset, clonotype counts were normalized to the number of sorted cells before true diversity and Gini coefficients were calculated with the tcR R package. The overlap coefficient, calculated on TCRB nucleotide sequences, was used to quantify repertoire sharing. As a proxy for the pre-selection repertoire, out-of-frame TCRB sequences from naive cells were analyzed. Not all clones reach the TCRdb copy of this immuneACCESS table, which keeps in-frame sequences only. Checked studies attribute under half of the gap to unresolved V genes and leave the rest unexplained. D and trimming were read from the DNA, whereas the V and J calls and clone size are those reported in that table. The sample records some 700,000 clones, under 15% of which are singletons. 0.022% of the sample is in the top ten clones.

A single peripheral blood draw of around 100 mL on average was collected from each donor into heparinised tubes. A BD FACSAria II and a panel including CD45RO, CCR7, CD25, CD127, CD95 and CD27 were used to sort naive, central memory, regulatory and stem cell-like memory CD4+ T cells. Purity was above 95% for every sorted population. PBMCs were isolated right away by Lymphoprep density gradient centrifugation and were stained directly, without culture. So that batch effects would be minimized, each experiment stained and sorted samples in pairs, pairing one healthy donor with one patient. The chain is made from TRBV28 and TRBJ2-3; 8 central nucleotides agree with TRBD1. The specimen was naive CD4+ T cells from blood. Read against the paper, the sample's cell subset or site label means: true naive CD4+ T cells. The sequence was collected from a man aged 18 to 30 with type 1 diabetes. The DNA sequence reads TGTGCCAGCCTGGAAGGACAGGGCGGAGATACGCAGTATTTT. Translation gives CASLEGQGGDTQYF.